This T cell receptor (beta chain) was captured in a study of cytomegalovirus exposure and HLA in healthy donors. At the level of the study: A prior analysis found 117 million unique TCR beta sequences from 150 million to 200 million T cells.

13 Jbeta primers and 60 Vbeta primers were used for the PCR. TCRdb keeps only in-frame clones here, not all; method: immunoSEQ multiplex PCR. The sample yields 200,000 or so clones, about 83% seen once. CDR3 length: 15 residues. The V gene's germline CDR1 is LNHDA and CDR2 SQIVND (reference sequence). The V and J ends lost 2 bases and 8 bases, in that order; junction bases with no gene match: 8. The sequence derives from a human donor in good health. The source material was PBMCs. The chain uses TRBV19 and TRBJ2-1, with TRBD2 matching over 8 bases. The CDR3 spells CASSINPAGVDEQFF. The DNA for the CDR3 is TGTGCCAGTAGTATAAACCCAGCGGGAGTGGATGAGCAGTTCTTC.